Shown below are 19 T cell receptor beta chains from a single sample sequenced in a study of blood T cell repertoires in COVID-19. Profiling relied on immunoSEQ multiplex PCR, and the TCRdb table lists in-frame clones only, not all of them. Of some 300,000 clones listed, around nine tenths are singletons. Material: peripheral blood. The receptors come from a man aged 70 or older with acute or convalescent COVID-19.

The chain links TRBV9 to TRBJ1-3; D is possibly TRBD1 (5 bases). Germline lookup yields CDR1 SGDLS and CDR2 YYNGEE. Trimming took 2 bases from V and 0 from J, leaving 15 bases between them. The CDR3 runs to 17 residues. This chain's CDR3 is CASSVQPQGTSGNTIYF. DNA for the CDR3: TGTGCCAGCAGCGTCCAGCCCCAGGGAACCTCTGGAAACACCATATATTTT. Full variable domain (missing parts from reference TRBV9 and TRBJ1-3): DSGVTQTPKHLITATGQRVTLRCSPRSGDLSVYWYQQSLDQGLQFLIQYYNGEERAKGNILERFSAQQFPDLHSELNLSSLELGDSALYFCASSVQPQGTSGNTIYFGEGSWLTVV.

The genes are TRBV5-1 and TRBJ2-3; D might be TRBD2 (5 bases). The length of the CDR3 is 14 residues. Germline V CDR1 and CDR2: SGHRS, YFSETQ. Trimming left V 7 bases short and J 0 bases short, with 12 bases between. DNA of the CDR3: TGCGCCAGCCGGCTTGAGGGAAGCACAGATACGCAGTATTTT. Translated, it gives CASRLEGSTDTQYF.

The rearrangement joins TRBV7-8 to TRBJ2-1; TRBD2 aligns across 9 bases. This CDR3 spans 14 amino acids. Per germline, CDR1 SGHVS and CDR2 FQNEAQ. V shed 8 bases, J shed 6 bases, and the junction held 8 bases outside the gene matches. CDR3 nucleotides: TGTGCCAGCTTGGGCGGGGGGGACCTCAATGAGCAGTTCTTC. It is translated as CASLGGGDLNEQFF.

The rearrangement joins TRBV6-5 to TRBJ2-7; D unresolved. The germline V gene encodes CDR1 MNHEY and CDR2 SVGAGI. V was pared by 9 bases and J by 5 bases, with 14 bases between. CDR3 length: 12 amino acids. CDR3 amino acids: CASKTGAHEQYF. CDR3 DNA sequence: TGTGCCAGTAAAACCGGAGCCCACGAGCAGTACTTC.

This sequence joins TRBV18 and TRBJ1-1; tentative D call: TRBD1 (6 bases). CDR1 KGHSH and CDR2 LQKENI come from the germline V gene. The V and J ends lost 8 bases and 3 bases respectively, with 16 bases between them. The CDR3 has 14 amino acids. Written as DNA, the CDR3 is TGTGCCAGCGTACTCGGGACAAGGGACACTGAAGCTTTCTTT. It codes for CASVLGTRDTEAFF.

The rearrangement joins TRBV7-8 to TRBJ1-1, with 8 bases that match TRBD1. CDR1 is SGHVS and CDR2 is FQNEAQ in the germline V gene. This CDR3 region has 16 residues. The junction had 9 bases not matched to a gene; V was cut back by 5 bases and J by 1 base. DNA of the CDR3: TGTGCCAGCAGCCTACAACACAGGGGGGGGAACACTGAAGCTTTCTTT. This encodes CASSLQHRGGNTEAFF.

This clone was seen once. The sample contains more than one DNA sequence encoding this CDR3. V usage is TRBV5-4 and J usage is TRBJ2-3, with TRBD2 matching 9 bases. The germline gives CDR1 SGHNT, CDR2 YYREEE (reference sequence). After removal of 2 bases from V and 0 bases from J, the junction contained 4 bases not matched to a gene. This CDR3 region has 16 residues. CDR3 DNA: TGTGCCAGCAGCTTACGGCTAGCGGGAAGCACAGATACGCAGTATTTT. It is translated as CASSLRLAGSTDTQYF.

The chain carries TRBV9 and TRBJ1-5; TRBD1 might be the D (5 bases). V shed 2 bases and J shed 3 bases, with 9 bases lying between them. There are 14 residues in the CDR3. Per the germline V gene, CDR1 is SGDLS and CDR2 is YYNGEE. The CDR3 DNA sequence: TGTGCCAGCAGCGTTGGGGGGGACAATCAGCCCCAGCATTTT. Its protein is CASSVGGDNQPQHF. The full variable domain, with the rest looked up from reference TRBV9 and TRBJ1-5, is DSGVTQTPKHLITATGQRVTLRCSPRSGDLSVYWYQQSLDQGLQFLIQYYNGEERAKGNILERFSAQQFPDLHSELNLSSLELGDSALYFCASSVGGDNQPQHFGDGTRLSIL.

This clone was seen only once. This chain links TRBV5-1 with TRBJ1-1; 7 nucleotides line up with TRBD1. The germline V gene has CDR1 SGHRS and CDR2 YFSETQ. This CDR3 spans 14 amino acids. The junction had 5 bases not matched to a gene; V was cut back by 3 bases and J by 3 bases. The CDR3 DNA reads as TGCGCCAGCAGCTCGACAGGGAAGGACACTGAAGCTTTCTTT. As protein: CASSSTGKDTEAFF.

The chain has TRBV18 and TRBJ2-4; D may be TRBD1 (5 bases). The ends were cut back, 1 base at V and 2 bases at J, with 6 bases in the middle. The CDR3 consists of 14 residues. In germline, CDR1 is KGHSH, CDR2 LQKENI. The CDR3 loop reads CASSPQGTKNIQYF. DNA of the CDR3: TGTGCCAGCTCACCACAGGGGACCAAAAACATTCAGTACTTC. Together with reference TRBV18 and TRBJ2-4, the CDR3 gives the full variable domain: NAGVMQNPRHLVRRRGQEARLRCSPMKGHSHVYWYRQLPEEGLKFMVYLQKENIIDESGMPKERFSAEFPKEGPSILRIQQVVRGDSAAYFCASSPQGTKNIQYFGAGTRLSVL.

In its sample, this clone was seen once. This chain uses TRBV9 with TRBJ2-1; TRBD1 aligns across 7 bases. Germline trimming cut 0 bases from V and 5 bases from J; bases unmatched to any gene: 5. The CDR3 is 15 amino acids. Germline values: CDR1 SGDLS, CDR2 YYNGEE. For the CDR3, the DNA is TGTGCCAGCAGCGTAGCGGGGACAGTAGACAATGAGCAGTTCTTC. It yields the protein CASSVAGTVDNEQFF.

The chain combines TRBV6-5 with TRBJ2-7; 7 bases line up with TRBD2. Unmatched junction bases numbered 10, after V lost 10 bases and J lost 4 bases. The CDR3 runs 13 residues. Germline-derived CDR1 and CDR2 are MNHEY and SVGAGI. CDR3 sequence: CATRLGEGYEQYF. CDR3 sequence (DNA): TGTGCCACCAGGTTGGGGGAGGGTTACGAGCAGTACTTC.

The V and J genes are TRBV4-2 and TRBJ1-2; 7 bases fit TRBD1. The ends lost 0 bases at V and 5 bases at J; junction bases unmatched: 9. Germline V gene sequence: CDR1 LGHNA, CDR2 YNFKEQ. The CDR3 spans 16 residues. The CDR3 nucleotides read TGTGCCAGCAGCCAAGAAGCCGGGCCAGGGGGATATGGCTACACCTTC. Translating it yields CASSQEAGPGGYGYTF.

This clone is a singleton in its sample. This chain links TRBV19 with TRBJ1-1, with a tentative D call TRBD1 (5 bases). V shed 6 bases and J shed 4 bases, with 24 bases lying between them. Germline CDR1 reads LNHDA; CDR2 reads SQIVND (reference sequence). This CDR3 comprises 17 residues. Here the CDR3 DNA reads TGTGCCAGTAGACCTACTAGAGTGCGGGGGAGGGGCACTGAAGCTTTCTTT. This gives the protein CASRPTRVRGRGTEAFF. The full variable domain, with the rest looked up from reference TRBV19 and TRBJ1-1, is DGGITQSPKYLFRKEGQNVTLSCEQNLNHDAMYWYRQDPGQGLRLIYYSQIVNDFQKGDIAEGYSVSREKKESFPLTVTSAQKNPTAFYLCASRPTRVRGRGTEAFFGQGTRLTVV.

This clone was seen just once. The rearrangement links TRBV6-6 to TRBJ1-2; perhaps TRBD1 as D (6 bases). This CDR3 has 16 residues. Germline assignment: CDR1 MNHNY and CDR2 SVGAGI (reference sequence). Trimming took 5 bases from V and 7 from J, leaving 23 bases between them. The CDR3 here is CASSVAGALSPTGYTF. In nucleotides, the CDR3 is TGTGCCAGCAGTGTGGCGGGGGCACTCTCTCCTACTGGCTACACCTTC.

The chain combines TRBV20-1 with TRBJ1-6; the D gene is possibly TRBD1 (6 bases). Germline V gene sequence: CDR1 DFQATT, CDR2 SNEGSKA (reference sequence). The length of the CDR3 is 15 residues. The V end lost 3 bases, the J end lost 3 bases, and 12 bases lay between the germline ends. The CDR3 protein is CSASSGVVYNSPLHF. The CDR3 coding sequence is TGCAGTGCTAGTTCAGGGGTAGTCTATAATTCACCCCTCCACTTT.

This clone was detected only once. The chain is built from TRBV11-2 and TRBJ2-1; D not certain. The CDR3 contains 13 residues. Trimming took 0 bases from V and 15 from J, leaving 15 bases between them. Germline CDR1 is SGHAT and CDR2 is FQNNGV. The CDR3 nucleotides read TGTGCCAGCAGCTTAGATCGTGAGGTCCCTGGGTTCTTC. As protein: CASSLDREVPGFF.

The chain has TRBV7-9 and TRBJ2-3, with TRBD2 matching 7 bases. The CDR3 sequence is 13 residues long. The junction had 3 bases not matched to a gene; V was cut back by 7 bases and J by 2 bases. The germline gives CDR1 SEHNR, CDR2 FQNEAQ (reference sequence). The CDR3, as DNA: TGTGCCAGCATAACTAGCGACACAGATACGCAGTATTTT. This codes for CASITSDTDTQYF.

This sequence joins TRBV5-1 and TRBJ2-3; 11 bases align to TRBD1. The CDR3 is made up of 16 amino acids. The germline V gene has CDR1 SGHRS and CDR2 YFSETQ. After removal of 4 bases from V and 5 bases from J, the junction contained 9 bases not matched to a gene. The CDR3 nucleotides are TGCGCCAGCAGCAGTTACGGACAGGGGGCTGGAGATACGCAGTATTTT. Amino acids: CASSSYGQGAGDTQYF.